The 29 T cell receptor beta chains below all came from one sample that was sequenced in a study of T cell responses to AZD1222 COVID-19 vaccine. Produced via immunoSEQ multiplex PCR; TCRdb's table is partial and in-frame only. This sample has approximately 90,000 clones, with about 86% found just once. The source was peripheral blood, collected on day 0 of AZD1222 vaccination. These receptor sequences come from an adult in good health.

The gene calls are TRBV4-1 and TRBJ1-4; D might be TRBD1 (5 bases). The CDR3 is 16 residues long. Germline-derived CDR1 and CDR2 are MGHRA and YSYEKL. Trimming took off 0 bases at V and 4 bases at J, with 12 bases between the two ends. CDR3 coding DNA: TGCGCCAGCAGCCAAGAACTCGGGGGGGGTAATGAAAAACTGTTTTTT. It specifies CASSQELGGGNEKLFF.

This chain connects TRBV7-9 to TRBJ2-5; D not certain. This CDR3 spans 16 amino acids. V was cut by 0 bases and J by 1 base, with 12 bases left in between. CDR1 and CDR2 from the germline V gene are SEHNR and FQNEAQ (reference sequence). In nucleotides, the CDR3 is TGTGCCAGCAGCTTAGCGGCAGTACCGGGCCAAGAGACCCAGTACTTC. Amino acids: CASSLAAVPGQETQYF.

This chain joins TRBV7-3 and TRBJ1-1; TRBD1 matches at 9 bases. CDR3 length equals 15 residues. V lost 2 bases, J lost 0 bases, and 1 base stayed unmatched. Germline V gene lookup returns CDR1 SGHTA and CDR2 FQGTGA. The CDR3, as DNA: TGTGCCAGCAGCTTAGGGACAGGGATGAACACTGAAGCTTTCTTT. This codes for CASSLGTGMNTEAFF.

The chain is built from TRBV5-1 and TRBJ2-1; no clear D. Germline-derived CDR1 and CDR2 are SGHRS and YFSETQ. This CDR3 region has 14 residues. Trimming pared 0 bases from V and 8 bases from J, leaving 12 bases between. This chain's CDR3 is CASSLEAGRHEQFF. The CDR3 DNA is TGCGCCAGCAGCTTGGAGGCTGGGCGGCATGAGCAGTTCTTC.

The V gene is TRBV3-1 (or the pseudogene TRBV3-2), the J gene TRBJ2-7; 7 nucleotides match TRBD1. This CDR3 region has 15 residues. Germline assignment: CDR1 LGHDT and CDR2 YNNKEL (reference sequence). Trimming took 1 base from V and 6 from J; bases not matched to a gene: 9. CDR3 region: CASSQGRNRGGEQYF. CDR3 nucleotides: TGTGCCAGCAGCCAAGGGAGGAACAGGGGCGGCGAGCAGTACTTC.

The chain is built from TRBV28 and TRBJ2-7, with 7 bases fitting TRBD1. Germline V gene data show CDR1 as MDHEN and CDR2 as SYDVKM. V lost 2 bases and J lost 0; bases outside the gene matches: 7. The CDR3 length is 16 residues. Written as DNA, the CDR3 is TGTGCCAGCAGTTTAGGGGTGACAGGGATCTCCTACGAGCAGTACTTC. It codes for CASSLGVTGISYEQYF.

The gene calls are TRBV7-6 and TRBJ1-1; 7 nucleotides line up with TRBD1. Germline loops: CDR1 SGHVS, CDR2 FNYEAQ. J lost 4 bases, V lost 5 bases, and 10 bases had no gene match. The CDR3 has 15 residues. In DNA, the CDR3 is TGTGCCAGCAGCCTATTAACAGGGGCGGGCACTGAAGCTTTCTTT. This translates into CASSLLTGAGTEAFF.

The rearrangement joins TRBV28 to TRBJ1-2, with unresolved D. Germline CDR1 and CDR2: MDHEN and SYDVKM. V was trimmed by 4 bases and J by 7 bases, leaving 13 bases between them. The CDR3 has 13 amino acids. The CDR3 spells CASSSWTGGGYTF. CDR3 DNA: TGTGCCAGCAGTTCATGGACCGGCGGTGGCTACACCTTC.

This rearrangement joins TRBV5-1 to TRBJ1-2, with 8 bases lining up with TRBD1. Germline V gene data show CDR1 as SGHRS and CDR2 as YFSETQ. With 2 bases clipped from V and 8 bases from J, the junction kept 11 bases outside the gene matches. This CDR3 is 15 amino acids long. Here the CDR3 reads CASSFIGQGEQGYTF. Written as DNA, the CDR3 is TGCGCCAGCAGCTTCATAGGACAGGGAGAGCAGGGCTACACCTTC.

The chain couples TRBV29-1 to TRBJ2-5, with D possibly being TRBD1 or TRBD2 (5 bases each). The CDR3 totals 15 residues. The germline V and J ends were trimmed by 6 bases and 1 base, with 18 bases remaining between them. Germline-derived CDR1 and CDR2 are SQVTM and ANQGSEA. DNA for the CDR3: TGCAGCGTACGGGACCCAGGGTCCCCCCAAGAGACCCAGTACTTC. This sequence encodes CSVRDPGSPQETQYF.

This clone was detected a few times. The rearrangement links TRBV28 to TRBJ1-5; 12 bases map to TRBD1. Germline values: CDR1 MDHEN, CDR2 SYDVKM. The CDR3 is 12 amino acids. Trimming cost V 3 bases and J 15 bases; bases outside gene matches: 3. The CDR3 region has the DNA TGTGCCAGCAGTTTGCGGGACAGGGGGCGGCATTTT. Its translation: CASSLRDRGRHF.

V is TRBV24-1 and J is TRBJ2-1; 11 nucleotides match TRBD2. The V gene end was trimmed by 2 bases and the J gene end by 9 bases; junction bases not matched to a gene: 5. Germline values: CDR1 KGHDR, CDR2 SFDVKD. The CDR3 loop spans 15 amino acids. CDR3 loop: CATSDYSGGASEQFF. The DNA for the CDR3 is TGTGCCACCAGTGATTATAGCGGGGGGGCGAGTGAGCAGTTCTTC.

This chain connects TRBV10-3 to TRBJ1-4; 9 nucleotides line up with TRBD1. This CDR3 spans 14 amino acids. Unmatched junction bases numbered 6, after V lost 11 bases and J lost 2 bases. The germline V gene has CDR1 ENHRY and CDR2 SYGVKD. CDR3 residues: CAARDRDTNEKLFF. The CDR3 DNA sequence: TGTGCCGCCCGGGACAGGGACACTAATGAAAAACTGTTTTTT.

This clone was seen just once. This chain uses TRBV6-5 with TRBJ1-3; no clear D gene. The CDR3 has 15 amino acids. Per germline, CDR1 MNHEY and CDR2 SVGAGI. Trimming left V 2 bases short and J 2 bases short, with 10 bases between. CDR3 nucleotide sequence: TGTGCCAGCAGTTACGAGTCGTCAGCTGGAAACACCATATATTTT. As protein: CASSYESSAGNTIYF.

The V and J genes are TRBV10-3 and TRBJ2-5; the match to TRBD1 covers 9 bases. The junction had 6 bases not matched to a gene; V was cut back by 8 bases and J by 2 bases. The CDR3 extends over 14 amino acids. In germline, CDR1 is ENHRY, CDR2 SYGVKD. CDR3 sequence: CAIGGTGTQETQYF. CDR3 in DNA: TGTGCCATCGGGGGGACAGGGACTCAAGAGACCCAGTACTTC.

This CDR3 is CATEVRNTEAFF. CDR3 bases: TGTGCAACAGAGGTGAGAAACACTGAAGCTTTCTTT. This chain joins TRBV28 and TRBJ1-1; D is undetermined. The CDR3 sequence is 12 residues long. Per the germline V gene, CDR1 is MDHEN and CDR2 is SYDVKM. The full variable domain, in which reference TRBV28 and TRBJ1-1 provide the parts outside the CDR3, is DVKVTQSSRYLVKRTGEKVFLECVQDMDHENMFWYRQDPGLGLRLIYFSYDVKMKEKGDIPEGYSVSREKKERFSLILESASTNQTSMYLCATEVRNTEAFFGQGTRLTVV.

The gene calls are TRBV7-2 and TRBJ1-2; D ambiguous. The CDR3 spans 14 residues. V lost 5 bases and J lost 0, with 10 bases in between. Germline CDR1 SGHTA, CDR2 FQGNSA. DNA of the CDR3: TGTGCCAGCAGCCCCTTAATCTCTAACTATGGCTACACCTTC. The encoded protein is CASSPLISNYGYTF. Full variable domain (missing parts from reference TRBV7-2 and TRBJ1-2): GAGVSQSPSNKVTEKGKDVELRCDPISGHTALYWYRQSLGQGLEFLIYFQGNSAPDKSGLPSDRFSAERTGGSVSTLTIQRTQQEDSAVYLCASSPLISNYGYTFGSGTRLTVV.

This clone was detected a few times. This chain uses TRBV7-2 with TRBJ1-4, with D unresolved. CDR1 is SGHTA and CDR2 is FQGNSA in the germline V gene. This CDR3 is 14 amino acids long. The V and J ends lost 4 bases and 0 bases respectively, with 6 bases between them. The CDR3 DNA sequence: TGTGCCAGCAGCTCCCTGGCAACTAATGAAAAACTGTTTTTT. This gives the protein CASSSLATNEKLFF.

This chain connects TRBV7-8 to TRBJ1-5; D is unclear. This CDR3 is 13 amino acids long. The germline V gene has CDR1 SGHVS and CDR2 FQNEAQ. Trimming removed 2 bases from V and 4 bases from J, with 6 bases in between. This CDR3 is CASSLYLNQPQHF. In DNA form, the CDR3 reads TGTGCCAGCAGCTTATACTTGAATCAGCCCCAGCATTTT. The full variable domain, with the rest looked up from reference TRBV7-8 and TRBJ1-5, is GAGVSQSPRYKVAKRGQDVALRCDPISGHVSLFWYQQALGQGPEFLTYFQNEAQLDKSGLPSDRFFAERPEGSVSTLKIQRTQQEDSAVYLCASSLYLNQPQHFGDGTRLSIL.

V and J are TRBV6-5 and TRBJ2-7, with TRBD1 matching over 12 bases. The germline CDR1 and CDR2 sequences are MNHEY and SVGAGI. V lost 0 bases and J lost 4; bases outside the gene matches: 1. There are 15 residues in the CDR3. The CDR3: CASSYSGQGAYEQYF. CDR3 coding DNA: TGTGCCAGCAGTTACTCGGGACAGGGGGCTTACGAGCAGTACTTC.

The rearrangement links TRBV6-1 to TRBJ2-6; 11 positions agree with TRBD1. The CDR3 extends over 20 amino acids. After removal of 4 bases from V and 3 bases from J, the junction contained 14 bases not matched to a gene. CDR1 and CDR2 (germline): MNHNS, SASEGT. CDR3 sequence: CASSVQRFGTGGFGANVLTF. The CDR3 coding sequence is TGTGCCAGCAGTGTTCAACGTTTTGGGACAGGGGGTTTTGGGGCCAACGTCCTGACTTTC.

CDR3 coding DNA: TGCGCCAGCAGCTCTGGACCGCTCGGAGGCAATCAGCCCCAGCATTTT. Translated, it gives CASSSGPLGGNQPQHF. The chain joins TRBV5-1 to TRBJ1-5; D not certain. Trimming pared 3 bases from V and 2 bases from J, leaving 15 bases between. The CDR3 has 16 residues. CDR1 SGHRS and CDR2 YFSETQ come from the germline V gene.

The CDR3 DNA reads as TGTGCCAGCAGCCACGGGGGGGCCGCGAATGAGCAGTTCTTC. Protein sequence: CASSHGGAANEQFF. The chain employs TRBV5-4 and TRBJ2-1; 8 nucleotides align to TRBD2. The trim removed 4 bases at V and 7 bases at J, leaving 7 bases unmatched. The germline CDR1 and CDR2 sequences are SGHNT and YYREEE (reference sequence). The CDR3 consists of 14 residues.

This chain links TRBV3-1 (or the pseudogene TRBV3-2) with TRBJ2-3, with TRBD2 matching over 11 bases. With V trimmed by 0 bases and J by 3 bases, 2 bases remained unmatched. The germline V gene encodes CDR1 LGHDT and CDR2 YNNKEL (reference sequence). The CDR3 covers 16 residues. This CDR3 is CASSQDASGGTDTQYF. The CDR3 bases are TGTGCCAGCAGCCAAGACGCTAGCGGGGGGACAGATACGCAGTATTTT.

In DNA, the CDR3 is TGTGCCAGCAGCTTTGAGGGGGCAACAGATACGCAGTATTTT. Protein: CASSFEGATDTQYF. The genes are TRBV11-3 and TRBJ2-3; 7 nucleotides line up with TRBD1. The V gene end was trimmed by 3 bases and the J gene end by 3 bases; junction bases not matched to a gene: 3. CDR1 and CDR2 (germline): SGHNT, YENEEA. The CDR3 has 14 amino acids.

This chain uses TRBV28 with TRBJ1-6; D unresolved. CDR3 size: 15 residues. V was pared by 2 bases and J by 5 bases, with 10 bases between. The germline gives CDR1 MDHEN, CDR2 SYDVKM. The CDR3 bases are TGTGCCAGCAGTTTACACCCCCTCGATAATTCACCCCTCCACTTT. It translates to CASSLHPLDNSPLHF. Full variable domain (missing parts from reference TRBV28 and TRBJ1-6): DVKVTQSSRYLVKRTGEKVFLECVQDMDHENMFWYRQDPGLGLRLIYFSYDVKMKEKGDIPEGYSVSREKKERFSLILESASTNQTSMYLCASSLHPLDNSPLHFGNGTRLTVT.

As to this clone: An end of the junction differs from the germline gene, which may be a read error. The genes are TRBV2 and TRBJ2-7, with D possibly matching TRBD2 (5 bases). The CDR3 has 12 amino acids. In germline, CDR1 is SNHLY, CDR2 FYNNEI. CDR3 sequence reads: CASSEEAYQRHF. The CDR3, as DNA: TGTGCCAGCAGTGAAGAGGCCTACCAGCGGCACTTC.

The chain couples TRBV19 to TRBJ1-2, with 8 bases lining up with TRBD1. CDR1 and CDR2 (germline): LNHDA, SQIVND (reference sequence). The CDR3 runs to 14 residues. Losses at the gene ends were 9 bases for V and 8 bases for J; bases not matched to a gene: 14. CDR3 region: CASGIGQGLGGYTF. CDR3 DNA: TGTGCCAGCGGCATTGGACAGGGATTGGGAGGCTACACCTTC.

The V gene is TRBV7-6, the J gene TRBJ2-2, with TRBD2 matching over 8 bases. Losses at the gene ends were 6 bases for V and 8 bases for J; bases not matched to a gene: 14. The CDR3 extends over 16 amino acids. The germline CDR1 and CDR2 sequences are SGHVS and FNYEAQ. The CDR3 DNA reads TGTGCCAGCAGTTCTCGGGAGGGCCCCCGGGTGGGGGAGCTGTTTTTT. Translation: CASSSREGPRVGELFF.